This T cell receptor beta chain was profiled in a study of a mutant IDH1 vaccine in newly diagnosed glioma. Study context: Averaging roughly 40 years of age, treated patients were 62.5% male and roughly 38% female.

This table comes from immunoSEQ multiplex PCR, and its TCRdb copy is limited to in-frame clones, with some not included. Of roughly 52,000 clones listed, about 85% are singletons. Time point reported: week 35, safety follow-up. Each dose delivered 300 ug of mutant IDH1 20-mer peptide subcutaneously with imiquimod. As for this clone: Its specificity is not known.

This CDR3 comprises 15 residues. Trimming took off 4 bases at V and 3 bases at J, with 17 bases between the two ends. CDR1 and CDR2 from the germline V gene are SGHKS and YYEKEE (reference sequence). The sample in question was PBMCs, obtained from a glioma patient whose treatment included an IDH1 peptide vaccine. This TCR derives from a woman in her late teens or twenties with glioma. The chain employs TRBV5-5 and TRBJ2-7, with D perhaps matching TRBD1 (6 bases). The CDR3 sequence is CASSPGPHRDYEQYF. In DNA form, the CDR3 reads TGTGCCAGCAGCCCGGGCCCTCACAGGGACTACGAGCAGTACTTC.